Below, 4 T cell receptor beta chains from the same sample are listed, as sequenced in a study of shared clonotypes between healthy human individuals. Some clones are missing from TCRdb's copy, which holds only in-frame ones; the method was immunoSEQ multiplex PCR. This sample has approximately 530,000 clones, with 95% to 96% found just once. The sequenced sample was naive CD4+ T cells sorted from blood. Documented subset: CD45RA+ positively selected. The receptor source for this set is a woman under 40 in good health.

The chain uses TRBV28 and TRBJ2-1; 8 nucleotides align to TRBD1. Germline loops: CDR1 MDHEN, CDR2 SYDVKM. V lost 5 bases to trimming and J lost 0 bases; unmatched junction nucleotides: 3. The length of the CDR3 is 15 residues. CDR3 sequence (DNA): TGTGCCAGCAGTCCTACAGGGGGCTCCTACAATGAGCAGTTCTTC. It encodes CASSPTGGSYNEQFF.

This clone was seen once. Within the sample, other DNA sequences also encode this same CDR3. The V and J genes are TRBV28 and TRBJ1-1; D perhaps matches TRBD1 (5 bases). Germline CDR1 MDHEN, CDR2 SYDVKM. V was pared by 6 bases and J by 0 bases, with 8 bases between. The CDR3 loop spans 13 amino acids. CDR3 bases: TGTGCCAGCAGGACAGAAATGAACACTGAAGCTTTCTTT. Encoded protein: CASRTEMNTEAFF.

The V call is TRBV2, the J call TRBJ2-4, with no clear D. The ends were cut back, 7 bases at V and 0 bases at J, with 10 bases in the middle. The CDR3 runs to 14 residues. The germline gives CDR1 SNHLY, CDR2 FYNNEI. CDR3 sequence: CASKTEIAKNIQYF. DNA for the CDR3: TGTGCCAGCAAAACAGAGATAGCCAAAAACATTCAGTACTTC.

The rearrangement uses TRBV25-1 and TRBJ2-1; unclear D gene. CDR3 length: 13 residues. Trimming cost V 1 base and J 4 bases, with 5 bases left between them. Looked up from germline, CDR1 is MGHDK and CDR2 is SYGVNS. The CDR3 sequence is CASSESTYNEQFF. As DNA, the CDR3 is TGTGCCAGCAGTGAATCCACATACAATGAGCAGTTCTTC.